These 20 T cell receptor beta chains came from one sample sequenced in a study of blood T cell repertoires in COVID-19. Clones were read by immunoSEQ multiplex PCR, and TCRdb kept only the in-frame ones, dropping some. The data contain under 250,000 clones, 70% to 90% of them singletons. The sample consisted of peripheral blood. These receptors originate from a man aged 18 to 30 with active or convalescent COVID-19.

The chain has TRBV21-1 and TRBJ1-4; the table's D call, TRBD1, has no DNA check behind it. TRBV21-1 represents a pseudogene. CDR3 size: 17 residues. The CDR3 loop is CASSKGEGATTNEKLFF. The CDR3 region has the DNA TGTGCCAGCAGCAAAGGGGAAGGGGCGACAACTAATGAAAAACTGTTTTTT.

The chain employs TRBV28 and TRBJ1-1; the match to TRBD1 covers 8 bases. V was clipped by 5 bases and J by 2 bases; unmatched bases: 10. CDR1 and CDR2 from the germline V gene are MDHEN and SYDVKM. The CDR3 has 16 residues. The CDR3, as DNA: TGTGCCAGCAGTATACGAGGACAGGGCGACAACACTGAAGCTTTCTTT. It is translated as CASSIRGQGDNTEAFF.

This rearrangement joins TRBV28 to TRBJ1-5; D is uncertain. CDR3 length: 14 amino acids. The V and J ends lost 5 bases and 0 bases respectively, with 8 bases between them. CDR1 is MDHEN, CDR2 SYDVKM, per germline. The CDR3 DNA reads TGTGCCAGCAGTCCGCCAGATAGCAATCAGCCCCAGCATTTT. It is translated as CASSPPDSNQPQHF.

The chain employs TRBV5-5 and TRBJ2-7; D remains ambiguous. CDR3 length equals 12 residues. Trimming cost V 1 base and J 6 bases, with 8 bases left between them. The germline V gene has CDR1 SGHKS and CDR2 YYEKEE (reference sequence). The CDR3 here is CASSLSLSEQYF. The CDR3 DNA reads TGTGCCAGCAGCTTGTCTCTCTCCGAGCAGTACTTC.

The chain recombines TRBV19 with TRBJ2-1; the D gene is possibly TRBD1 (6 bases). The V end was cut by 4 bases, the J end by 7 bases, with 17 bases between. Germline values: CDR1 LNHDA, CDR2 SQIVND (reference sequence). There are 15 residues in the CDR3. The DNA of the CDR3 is TGTGCCAGTAGTAACCCCTTACAGGGCCTTAATGAGCAGTTCTTC. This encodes CASSNPLQGLNEQFF. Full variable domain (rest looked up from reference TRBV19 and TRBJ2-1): DGGITQSPKYLFRKEGQNVTLSCEQNLNHDAMYWYRQDPGQGLRLIYYSQIVNDFQKGDIAEGYSVSREKKESFPLTVTSAQKNPTAFYLCASSNPLQGLNEQFFGPGTRLTVL.

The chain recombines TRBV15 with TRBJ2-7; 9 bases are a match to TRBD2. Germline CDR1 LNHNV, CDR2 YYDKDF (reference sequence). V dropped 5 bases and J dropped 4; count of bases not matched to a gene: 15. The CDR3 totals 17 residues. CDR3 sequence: CATSRMGGGRALYEQYF. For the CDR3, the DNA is TGTGCCACCAGCCGGATGGGGGGCGGGAGGGCCTTGTACGAGCAGTACTTC.

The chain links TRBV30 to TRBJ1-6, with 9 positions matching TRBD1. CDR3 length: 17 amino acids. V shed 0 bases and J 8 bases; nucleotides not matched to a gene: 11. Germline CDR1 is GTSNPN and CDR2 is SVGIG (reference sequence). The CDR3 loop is CAWSVTQGANTYSPLHF. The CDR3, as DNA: TGTGCCTGGAGTGTAACACAGGGGGCGAATACCTATTCACCCCTCCACTTT.

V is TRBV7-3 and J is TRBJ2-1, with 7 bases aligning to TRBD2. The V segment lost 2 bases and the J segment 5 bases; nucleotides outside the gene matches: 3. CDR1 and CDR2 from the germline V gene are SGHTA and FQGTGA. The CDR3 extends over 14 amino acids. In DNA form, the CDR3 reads TGTGCCAGCAGCTTAGCGGGGGAGAACAATGAGCAGTTCTTC. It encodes CASSLAGENNEQFF.

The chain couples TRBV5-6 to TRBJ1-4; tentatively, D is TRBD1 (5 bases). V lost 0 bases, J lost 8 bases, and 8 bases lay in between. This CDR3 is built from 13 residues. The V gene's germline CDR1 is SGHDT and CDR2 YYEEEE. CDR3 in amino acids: CASSLGGPEKLFF. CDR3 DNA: TGTGCCAGCAGCTTGGGGGGCCCCGAAAAACTGTTTTTT.

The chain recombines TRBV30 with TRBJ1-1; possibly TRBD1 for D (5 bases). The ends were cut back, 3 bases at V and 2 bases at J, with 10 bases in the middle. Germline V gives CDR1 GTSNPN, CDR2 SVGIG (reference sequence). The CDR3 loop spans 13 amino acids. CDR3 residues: CAWREQGNTEAFF. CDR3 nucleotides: TGTGCCTGGAGAGAGCAGGGCAACACTGAAGCTTTCTTT.

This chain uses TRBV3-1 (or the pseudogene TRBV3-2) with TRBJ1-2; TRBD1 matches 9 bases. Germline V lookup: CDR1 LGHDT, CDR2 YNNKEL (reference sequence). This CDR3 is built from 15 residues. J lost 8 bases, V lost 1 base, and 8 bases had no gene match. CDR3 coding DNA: TGTGCCAGCAGCCAAGCCACAGGGGGCTCGACGGGCTACACCTTC. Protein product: CASSQATGGSTGYTF.

DNA for the CDR3: TGTGCCAGCAGTTACGTTTCATCCGGAAACACCATATATTTT. Translated, it gives CASSYVSSGNTIYF. The chain uses TRBV6-2 or TRBV6-3 and TRBJ1-3, with D unresolved. Germline values: CDR1 MNHEY, CDR2 SVGEGT. The CDR3 loop spans 14 amino acids. V lost 2 bases and J lost 4, with 9 bases in between.

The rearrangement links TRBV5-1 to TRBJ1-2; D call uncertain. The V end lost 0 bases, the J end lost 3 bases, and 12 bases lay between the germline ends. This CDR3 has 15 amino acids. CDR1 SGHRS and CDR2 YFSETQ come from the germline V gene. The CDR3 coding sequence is TGCGCCAGCAGCTTGGCCGGGGAAGGATACTATGGCTACACCTTC. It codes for CASSLAGEGYYGYTF.

Here the CDR3 DNA reads TGTGCCAGCAGCTTGATTCGGGGGGAAAACAATGAGCAGTTCTTC. Protein sequence: CASSLIRGENNEQFF. V gene TRBV7-9 combines with J gene TRBJ2-1, with 7 bases fitting TRBD2. The CDR3 runs 15 residues. J lost 5 bases, V lost 3 bases, and 7 bases had no gene match. Germline V gene data show CDR1 as SEHNR and CDR2 as FQNEAQ (reference sequence).

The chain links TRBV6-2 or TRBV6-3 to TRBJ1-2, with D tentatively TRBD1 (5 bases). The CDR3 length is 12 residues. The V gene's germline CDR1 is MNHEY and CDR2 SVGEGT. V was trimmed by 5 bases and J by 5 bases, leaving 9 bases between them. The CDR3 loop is CASSEDTYGYTF. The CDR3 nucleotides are TGTGCCAGCAGTGAGGACACTTATGGCTACACCTTC.

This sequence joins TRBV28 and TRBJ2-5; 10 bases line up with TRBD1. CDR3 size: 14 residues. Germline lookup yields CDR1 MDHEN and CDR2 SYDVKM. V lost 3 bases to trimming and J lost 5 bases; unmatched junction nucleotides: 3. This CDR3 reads CASSFGGQGETQYF. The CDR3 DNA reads TGTGCCAGCAGTTTTGGGGGACAGGGGGAGACCCAGTACTTC.

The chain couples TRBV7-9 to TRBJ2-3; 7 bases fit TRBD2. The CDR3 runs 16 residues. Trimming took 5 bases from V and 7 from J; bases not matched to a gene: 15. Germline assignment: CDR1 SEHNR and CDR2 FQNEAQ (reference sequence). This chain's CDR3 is CASSVPSGNQANTQYF. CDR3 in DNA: TGTGCCAGCAGCGTACCTAGCGGCAACCAGGCCAATACGCAGTATTTT.

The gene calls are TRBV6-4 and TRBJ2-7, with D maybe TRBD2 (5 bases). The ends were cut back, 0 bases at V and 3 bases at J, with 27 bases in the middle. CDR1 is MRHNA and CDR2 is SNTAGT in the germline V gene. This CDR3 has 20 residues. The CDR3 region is CASSDSSRGLLGFPNYEQYF. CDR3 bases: TGTGCCAGCAGTGACTCGAGTAGAGGACTCTTGGGTTTCCCCAACTACGAGCAGTACTTC.

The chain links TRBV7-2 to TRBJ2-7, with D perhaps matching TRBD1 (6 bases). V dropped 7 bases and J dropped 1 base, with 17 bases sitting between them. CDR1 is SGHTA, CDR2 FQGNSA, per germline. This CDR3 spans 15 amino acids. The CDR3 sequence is CASTGGTGSSYEQYF. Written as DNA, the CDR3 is TGTGCCAGCACCGGAGGTACAGGGTCTTCCTACGAGCAGTACTTC.

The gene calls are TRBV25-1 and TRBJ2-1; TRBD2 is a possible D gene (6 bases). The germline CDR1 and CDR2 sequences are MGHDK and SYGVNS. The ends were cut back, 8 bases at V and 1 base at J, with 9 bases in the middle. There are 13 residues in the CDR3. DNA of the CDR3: TGTGCCAGCGGGGGACTGTCCTACAATGAGCAGTTCTTC. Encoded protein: CASGGLSYNEQFF.